This T cell receptor (beta chain) was captured by sequencing in a study of shared clonotypes between healthy human individuals. The naive CD8 subset, CD45RO-negative cells positively selected for CCR7, excluded terminally differentiated effector memory CD45RA+ cells. Donors, without exception, were Caucasian adults residing in Nashville, Tennessee. General study findings and limits: The study found roughly 5% of naive CD4 clonotypes shared across several donors. Non-shared clonotypes were found to have lower generation probabilities than the clonotypes that were shared by all four of the sorted-subset donors.

The table came from immunoSEQ multiplex PCR; TCRdb's copy has only in-frame clones and leaves some out. The profile shows around 600,000 clones, roughly 95% of them singletons. In the case of this clone: As yet, its antigen is unknown. Other DNA sequences within the sample encode an identical CDR3.

CDR3 length equals 13 residues. Germline V CDR1 and CDR2: SGDLS, YYNGEE. The ends were cut back, 0 bases at V and 0 bases at J, with 4 bases in the middle. This chain connects TRBV9 to TRBJ2-7; D not resolved. The specimen was naive CD8+ T cells sorted from blood. This clonotype was sampled from a woman in her twenties or thirties in good health. This CDR3 reads CASSVASSYEQYF. CDR3 nucleotides: TGTGCCAGCAGCGTAGCGAGCTCCTACGAGCAGTACTTC.